These 11 T cell receptor beta chains were all obtained from the same sample, sequenced in a study of early T cells in non-severe SARS-CoV-2 infection. TCRdb re-analysed the 5' RACE reads in MiXCR, keeping a single row per CDR3 protein. Seen here are over 50,000 distinct CDR3 sequences, about 7.7% observed once, and the top ten hold about 10%. The source was whole blood, collected at baseline. The receptors stem from an adult who was a healthcare worker with PCR-confirmed SARS-CoV-2 infection or an uninfected control (not recorded which).

This clonotype was seen more than once but under ten times. It is likely a read error, because the conserved phenylalanine at the end of the CDR3 is missing. The chain links TRBV12-3 or TRBV12-4 to TRBJ2-7, with 9 bases aligning to TRBD1. V trimming: 3 bases; J trimming: 6 bases; junction bases outside the gene matches: 9. The CDR3 extends over 15 amino acids. The DNA of the CDR3 is TGTGCCAGCAGTTTTTCTGGGACAGGGCTTTCCGAGCAGTACCTC. It specifies CASSFSGTGLSEQYL.

The count of this clonotype is one. The chain combines TRBV6-6 with TRBJ2-2; a weak D match, TRBD2 (6 bases). This CDR3 is built from 14 residues. The germline gives CDR1 MNHNY, CDR2 SVGAGI (reference sequence). Trimming left V 2 bases short and J 5 bases short, with 9 bases between. The CDR3 bases are TGTGCCAGCAGTTACCAGGGAGGAACCGGGGAGCTGTTTTTT. Its protein is CASSYQGGTGELFF.

This clonotype was seen ten or more times. The chain is built from TRBV7-2 and TRBJ2-5; 7 bases line up with TRBD1. This CDR3 comprises 14 residues. The germline V gene encodes CDR1 SGHTA and CDR2 FQGNSA. The junction had 8 bases not matched to a gene; V was cut back by 1 base and J by 9 bases. This chain's CDR3 is CASSLEGAVGAQYF. DNA of the CDR3: TGTGCCAGCAGCTTAGAGGGGGCTGTAGGGGCCCAGTACTTC.

This sequence joins TRBV29-1 and TRBJ2-4; D ambiguous. The CDR3 loop spans 13 amino acids. Trimming removed 7 bases at V and 2 bases at J, with 12 bases between. Germline CDR1 and CDR2: SQVTM and ANQGSEA. CDR3 DNA: TGCAGCGCCCTGCAAGATACCAAAAACATTCAGTACTTC. It is translated as CSALQDTKNIQYF.

This clonotype has more than one count but fewer than ten. V gene TRBV7-2 combines with J gene TRBJ1-5, with a possible D match to TRBD1 (6 bases). This CDR3 comprises 14 residues. CDR1 SGHTA and CDR2 FQGNSA come from the germline V gene. The V end lost 1 base, the J end lost 6 bases, and 10 bases lay between the germline ends. The CDR3, as DNA: TGTGCCAGCAGCTTAGGGGGGCTCGGTCAGCCCCAGCATTTT. This encodes CASSLGGLGQPQHF.

The rearrangement joins TRBV25-1 to TRBJ2-3; D call uncertain. From germline, CDR1 is MGHDK and CDR2 SYGVNS. Between the trimmed V and J ends, which lost 1 base and 2 bases, there was a span of 16 bases. The CDR3 contains 17 residues. Here the CDR3 reads CASSESRPTRNTDTQYF. The CDR3 region has the DNA TGTGCCAGCAGTGAATCTCGCCCGACCCGGAACACAGATACGCAGTATTTT.

This clonotype was detected many times. The rearrangement uses TRBV12-3 or TRBV12-4 and TRBJ2-5; the match to TRBD1 covers 9 bases. CDR3 length: 15 amino acids. V gave up 3 bases and J gave up 3 bases; unmatched junction bases: 5. DNA of the CDR3: TGTGCCAGCAGTTTGGGACAGGGAGCGAAAGAGACCCAGTACTTC. It specifies CASSLGQGAKETQYF.

The rearrangement links TRBV27 to TRBJ1-2; 8 nucleotides align to TRBD1. The germline gives CDR1 MNHEY, CDR2 SMNVEV (reference sequence). J gave up 2 bases and V 7 bases, and 3 bases lay outside the gene matches. There are 13 residues in the CDR3. CDR3 protein: CASTGQGNYGYTF. DNA of the CDR3: TGTGCCAGCACCGGACAGGGCAACTATGGCTACACCTTC.

This clonotype was recorded many times. V usage is TRBV12-3 or TRBV12-4 and J usage is TRBJ2-5, with TRBD2 as a possible D gene (7 bases). The V gene lost 3 bases and the J gene lost 5 bases, with 13 bases spanning the gap. CDR3 length equals 14 residues. CDR3 sequence (DNA): TGTGCCAGCAGTTTCCGGGGGGCTGGCGAGACCCAGTACTTC. This gives the protein CASSFRGAGETQYF.

This clonotype was picked up many times. This chain connects TRBV5-4 to TRBJ2-7, with TRBD1 matching over 7 bases. The length of the CDR3 is 15 residues. CDR1 and CDR2 from the germline V gene are SGHNT and YYREEE (reference sequence). The J segment lost 1 base and the V segment lost 5 bases, leaving 9 bases of the junction unmatched. In nucleotides, the CDR3 is TGTGCCAGCAGGCTTACCGGGACAGAGTCCTACGAGCAGTACTTC. Its translation is CASRLTGTESYEQYF.

This clonotype was observed many times. J is TRBJ2-1 and V is TRBV6-2 or TRBV6-3, with 8 bases fitting TRBD1. V lost 4 bases, J lost 2 bases, and 1 base stayed unmatched. The CDR3 extends over 14 amino acids. Germline loops: CDR1 MNHEY, CDR2 SVGEGT. This chain's CDR3 is CASSSGGPYNEQFF. As DNA, the CDR3 is TGTGCCAGCAGTTCAGGGGGCCCCTACAATGAGCAGTTCTTC.